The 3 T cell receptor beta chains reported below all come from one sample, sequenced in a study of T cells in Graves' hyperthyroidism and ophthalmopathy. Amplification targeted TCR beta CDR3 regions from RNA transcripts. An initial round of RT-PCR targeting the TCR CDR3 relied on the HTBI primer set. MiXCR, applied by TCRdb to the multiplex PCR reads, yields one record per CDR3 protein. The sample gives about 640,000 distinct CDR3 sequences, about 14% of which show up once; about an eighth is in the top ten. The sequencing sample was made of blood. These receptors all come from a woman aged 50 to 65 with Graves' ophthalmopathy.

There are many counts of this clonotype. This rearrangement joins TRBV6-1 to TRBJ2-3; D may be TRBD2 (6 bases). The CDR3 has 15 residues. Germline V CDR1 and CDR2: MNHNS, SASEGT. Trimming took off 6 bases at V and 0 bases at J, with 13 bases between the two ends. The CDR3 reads CASSNSGTSTDTQYF. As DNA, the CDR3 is TGTGCCAGCAGCAATTCCGGGACTAGCACAGATACGCAGTATTTT.

Written as DNA, the CDR3 is TGTGCCAGCAGCTTGTGGACGTACCGGGACGGAAGTTCAGATACGCAGTATTTT. This encodes CASSLWTYRDGSSDTQYF. This chain links TRBV7-2 with TRBJ2-3; tentatively, D is TRBD1 or TRBD2 (5 bases each). CDR1 and CDR2 from the germline V gene are SGHTA and FQGNSA. The CDR3 contains 18 residues. The V end was cut by 3 bases, the J end by 4 bases, with 23 bases between.

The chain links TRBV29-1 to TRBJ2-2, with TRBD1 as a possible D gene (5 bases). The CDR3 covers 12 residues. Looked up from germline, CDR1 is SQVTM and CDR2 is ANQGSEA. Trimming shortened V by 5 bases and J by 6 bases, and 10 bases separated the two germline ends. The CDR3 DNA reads TGCAGCGTTCTGGGGCCAGCCGGGGAGCTGTTTTTT. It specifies CSVLGPAGELFF.